This passage covers 16 T cell receptor beta chains from one sample sequenced in a study of metastatic and nonmetastatic thyroid tumors. All patients were treatment-naive before thyroid surgery. Using MiXCR, TCRdb reanalyzed the PCR reads. The data hold tens of thousands of clones, with 16% observed a single time. Sequenced sample: blood. The receptors derive from a male donor with papillary thyroid cancer or a benign thyroid nodule (not recorded which). Some clones in this sample may be carry-over from other donors' samples.

This clone was seen ten or more times. Within the sample, other DNA sequences also encode this same CDR3. The genes are TRBV7-7 and TRBJ1-1; D gene ambiguous. The germline V gene has CDR1 SSHAT and CDR2 FNYEAQ (reference sequence). The V gene lost 11 bases and the J gene lost 10 bases, with 17 bases spanning the gap. The CDR3 has 11 amino acids. CDR3 loop: CAVLTPTAAFF. The CDR3 DNA is TGTGCCGTTTTGACTCCAACGGCAGCTTTCTTT.

This clone was detected many times. The chain links TRBV28 to TRBJ1-4; D is possibly TRBD1 (6 bases). Trimming left V 4 bases short and J 8 bases short, with 11 bases between. The CDR3 spans 13 residues. The germline V gene has CDR1 MDHEN and CDR2 SYDVKM. The CDR3 protein is CASSSGTREKLFF. As DNA, the CDR3 is TGTGCCAGCAGTTCCGGGACACGCGAAAAACTGTTTTTT.

This clone came up many times. The chain recombines TRBV28 with TRBJ2-6, with TRBD1 as a possible D gene (5 bases). This CDR3 comprises 15 residues. Trimming stripped 6 bases from V and 0 bases from J, with 9 bases between. Germline CDR1 and CDR2: MDHEN and SYDVKM. CDR3 sequence reads: CASSDSFSGANVLTF. The DNA for the CDR3 is TGTGCCAGCAGCGACAGTTTCTCTGGGGCCAACGTCCTGACTTTC.

This clone came up many times. This rearrangement joins TRBV19 to TRBJ1-1, with D hard to call. V was cut by 4 bases and J by 2 bases, with 11 bases left in between. Germline V gene lookup returns CDR1 LNHDA and CDR2 SQIVND (reference sequence). This CDR3 has 14 amino acids. The CDR3 is CASSTRGVNTEAFF. CDR3 nucleotide sequence: TGTGCCAGTAGTACCCGAGGAGTTAACACTGAAGCTTTCTTT.

As regards this clone: A much more abundant neighbour one base away suggests this may be a read error. The genes are TRBV4-2 and TRBJ2-3; D uncertain. Looked up from germline, CDR1 is LGHNA and CDR2 is YNFKEQ. The length of the CDR3 is 14 residues. V lost 0 bases and J lost 4, with 8 bases in between. The CDR3 bases are TGTGCCAGCAGCCAAGAGGTGATAGCAGATACGCAGTATTTT. This translates into CASSQEVIADTQYF.

The sample holds a few counts of this clone. At one end the junction does not follow the germline gene, possibly because of a read error. The chain joins TRBV6-6 to TRBJ2-3; 9 positions agree with TRBD2. The germline V gene encodes CDR1 MNHNY and CDR2 SVGAGI (reference sequence). The length of the CDR3 is 17 residues. Here the CDR3 DNA reads TGTGGCAGCAGCCTTCGGACTAGCGACCGGGGCGCAGATACGCAGTATTTT. Encoded protein: CGSSLRTSDRGADTQYF.

This clone was observed a handful of times. This may arise from a read error, as a much more abundant clone is one base away. The chain is built from TRBV19 and TRBJ2-3; no clear D. This CDR3 is 15 amino acids long. Germline CDR1 and CDR2: LNHDA and SQIVND (reference sequence). The V gene lost 8 bases and the J gene lost 2 bases, with 17 bases spanning the gap. CDR3 in DNA: TGTGCCAGTGGTGGCACTGACTTTATCACAGATACGCAGTATTTT. Translation gives CASGGTDFITDTQYF.

This clone was counted many times. V usage is TRBV7-8 and J usage is TRBJ2-2; 7 bases are a match to TRBD1. V dropped 4 bases and J dropped 7; count of bases not matched to a gene: 15. Germline V gene lookup returns CDR1 SGHVS and CDR2 FQNEAQ. The CDR3 spans 17 residues. The DNA of the CDR3 is TGTGCCAGCAGCTCCCTGACAGGGAGCCGGACGAGCGGGGAGCTGTTTTTT. Amino acid sequence: CASSSLTGSRTSGELFF.

The chain employs TRBV30 and TRBJ2-7; TRBD1 aligns across 7 bases. There are 12 residues in the CDR3. The trim removed 2 bases at V and 5 bases at J, leaving 3 bases unmatched. Per germline, CDR1 GTSNPN and CDR2 SVGIG (reference sequence). The CDR3 sequence: CAWSLGTDEQYF. The CDR3 bases are TGTGCCTGGAGTCTCGGGACAGACGAGCAGTACTTC.

This clone appeared a single time. One end of the junction varies from germline; a read error may be responsible. J is TRBJ2-1 and V is TRBV5-8; D unclear. The CDR3 has 12 amino acids. Per germline, CDR1 SGHTS and CDR2 YDEGEE. The CDR3 region has the DNA TGTGCCAGCAGCTTCAGGTACAATCAGCAATTCTTC. Translation gives CASSFRYNQQFF.

This clone was recorded many times. V is TRBV27 and J is TRBJ1-6, with D uncertain. Germline V gene data show CDR1 as MNHEY and CDR2 as SMNVEV (reference sequence). V lost 3 bases and J 0 bases, leaving 9 bases between the germline ends. CDR3 size: 16 residues. The CDR3: CASSFGSYSYNSPLHF. The CDR3, as DNA: TGTGCCAGCAGTTTCGGCAGCTACTCCTATAATTCACCCCTCCACTTT.

Many counts were recorded for this clone. Within the sample, other DNA sequences also encode this same CDR3. This rearrangement joins TRBV5-4 to TRBJ2-2, with D perhaps matching TRBD1 (6 bases). This CDR3 has 14 residues. Germline-derived CDR1 and CDR2 are SGHNT and YYREEE (reference sequence). V was cut by 0 bases and J by 3 bases, with 6 bases left in between. Here the CDR3 reads CASSLAGDTGELFF. The CDR3 DNA reads TGTGCCAGCAGCTTGGCAGGGGACACCGGGGAGCTGTTTTTT.

This clone came up many times. The chain couples TRBV13 to TRBJ2-1; 10 bases agree with TRBD1. J lost 9 bases, V lost 5 bases, and 10 bases had no gene match. Germline CDR1 and CDR2: PRHDT and FYEKMQ (reference sequence). The CDR3 loop spans 15 amino acids. The CDR3 DNA reads as TGTGCCAGCAGCGACAGGGGGCGCGGAGCTCCTGAGCAGTTCTTC. Translating gives CASSDRGRGAPEQFF. Based on the CDR3 plus reference TRBV13 and TRBJ2-1, the full variable domain is AAGVIQSPRHLIKEKRETATLKCYPIPRHDTVYWYQQGPGQDPQFLISFYEKMQSDKGSIPDRFSAQQFSDYHSELNMSSLELGDSALYFCASSDRGRGAPEQFFGPGTRLTVL.

This clone was observed many times. V gene TRBV28 combines with J gene TRBJ1-3; TRBD1 matches 7 bases. Germline assignment: CDR1 MDHEN and CDR2 SYDVKM. The CDR3 is 14 residues long. The V gene end was trimmed by 7 bases and the J gene end by 9 bases; junction bases not matched to a gene: 12. CDR3 coding DNA: TGTGCCAGCACGGGGACAGTTCTCGTTAGCACCATATATTTT. Translated: CASTGTVLVSTIYF. Together with reference TRBV28 and TRBJ1-3, the CDR3 gives the full variable domain: DVKVTQSSRYLVKRTGEKVFLECVQDMDHENMFWYRQDPGLGLRLIYFSYDVKMKEKGDIPEGYSVSREKKERFSLILESASTNQTSMYLCASTGTVLVSTIYFGEGSWLTVV.

This clone is a singleton in its sample. A much larger clonotype is one base distant, so this may be a read error. CDR3 protein: CASSLGGSNVLTF. The CDR3 region has the DNA TGTGCCAGCAGCTTGGGGGGGTCCAACGTCCTGACTTTC. The V and J genes are TRBV5-6 and TRBJ2-6; D tentatively reads TRBD1 or TRBD2 (5 bases each). V lost 0 bases to trimming and J lost 8 bases, with 6 bases between them. The CDR3 has 13 amino acids. From germline, CDR1 is SGHDT and CDR2 YYEEEE.

This clone was seen repeatedly, ten times or more. The chain uses TRBV20-1 and TRBJ1-2; TRBD1 matches 11 bases. J was trimmed by 4 bases and V by 5 bases; bases with no gene match: 9. The CDR3 runs 15 residues. The germline CDR1 and CDR2 sequences are DFQATT and SNEGSKA (reference sequence). This CDR3 is CSAATGTGGAYGYTF. CDR3 in DNA: TGCAGTGCTGCAACCGGGACAGGGGGTGCCTATGGCTACACCTTC.